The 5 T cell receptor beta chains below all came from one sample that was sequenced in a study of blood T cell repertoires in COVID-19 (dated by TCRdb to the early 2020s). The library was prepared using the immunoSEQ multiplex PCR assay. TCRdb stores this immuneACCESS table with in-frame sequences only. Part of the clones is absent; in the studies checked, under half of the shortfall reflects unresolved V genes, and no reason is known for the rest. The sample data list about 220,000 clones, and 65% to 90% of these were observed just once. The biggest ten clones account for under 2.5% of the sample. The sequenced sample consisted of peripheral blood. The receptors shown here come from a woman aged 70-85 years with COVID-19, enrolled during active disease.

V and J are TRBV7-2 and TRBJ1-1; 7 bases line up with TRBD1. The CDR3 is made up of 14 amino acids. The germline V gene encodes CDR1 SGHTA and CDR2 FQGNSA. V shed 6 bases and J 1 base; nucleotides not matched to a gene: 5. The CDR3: CASSFRGENTEAFF. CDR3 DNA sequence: TGTGCCAGCAGTTTCAGGGGGGAGAACACTGAAGCTTTCTTT.

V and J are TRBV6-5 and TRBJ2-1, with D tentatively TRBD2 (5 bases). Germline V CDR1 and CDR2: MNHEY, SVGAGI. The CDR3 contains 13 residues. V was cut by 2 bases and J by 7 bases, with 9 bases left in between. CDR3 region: CASSYGRENEQFF. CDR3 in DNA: TGTGCCAGCAGTTACGGAAGGGAGAATGAGCAGTTCTTC.

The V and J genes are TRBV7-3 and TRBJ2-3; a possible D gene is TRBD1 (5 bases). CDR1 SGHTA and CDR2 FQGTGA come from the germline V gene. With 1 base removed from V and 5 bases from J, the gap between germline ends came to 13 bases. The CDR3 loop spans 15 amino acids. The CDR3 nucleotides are TGTGCCAGCAGCTTAAGTTTGGGGCCCGTAGATACGCAGTATTTT. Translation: CASSLSLGPVDTQYF.

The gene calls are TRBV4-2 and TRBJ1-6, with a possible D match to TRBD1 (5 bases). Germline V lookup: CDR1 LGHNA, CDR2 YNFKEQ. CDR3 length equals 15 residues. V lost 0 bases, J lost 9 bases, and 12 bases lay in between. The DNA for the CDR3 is TGTGCCAGCAGCCAAGATGGGCAGGGAGGTTCACCCCTCCACTTT. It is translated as CASSQDGQGGSPLHF.

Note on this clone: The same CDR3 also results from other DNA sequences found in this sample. CDR3 in amino acids: CASSPSTSGYEQYF. In DNA, the CDR3 is TGTGCCAGCTCACCATCGACGTCGGGCTACGAGCAGTACTTC. The chain couples TRBV18 to TRBJ2-7; D is unclear. With 2 bases removed from V and 3 bases from J, the gap between germline ends came to 11 bases. CDR3 length: 14 residues. The germline CDR1 and CDR2 sequences are KGHSH and LQKENI.